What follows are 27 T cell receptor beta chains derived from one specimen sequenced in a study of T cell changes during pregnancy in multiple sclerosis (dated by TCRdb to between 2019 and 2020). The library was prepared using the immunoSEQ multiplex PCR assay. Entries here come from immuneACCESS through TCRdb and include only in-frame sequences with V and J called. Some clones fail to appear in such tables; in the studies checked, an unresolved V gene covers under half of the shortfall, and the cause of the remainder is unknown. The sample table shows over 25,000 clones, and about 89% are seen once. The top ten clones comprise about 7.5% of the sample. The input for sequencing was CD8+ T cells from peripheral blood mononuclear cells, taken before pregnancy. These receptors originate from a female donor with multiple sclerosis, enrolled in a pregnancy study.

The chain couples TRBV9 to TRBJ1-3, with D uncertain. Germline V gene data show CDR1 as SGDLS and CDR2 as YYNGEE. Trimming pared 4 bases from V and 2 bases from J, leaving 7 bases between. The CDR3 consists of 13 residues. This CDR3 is CASSPGAGNTIYF. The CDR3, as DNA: TGTGCCAGCAGCCCGGGAGCTGGAAACACCATATATTTT.

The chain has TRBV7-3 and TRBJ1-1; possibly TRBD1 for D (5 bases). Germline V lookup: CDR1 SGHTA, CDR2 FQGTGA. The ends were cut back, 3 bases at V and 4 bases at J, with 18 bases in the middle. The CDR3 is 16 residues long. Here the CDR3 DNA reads TGTGCCAGCAGCTTTGAGGGTCTTCCGGGGGGCACTGAAGCTTTCTTT. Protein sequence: CASSFEGLPGGTEAFF.

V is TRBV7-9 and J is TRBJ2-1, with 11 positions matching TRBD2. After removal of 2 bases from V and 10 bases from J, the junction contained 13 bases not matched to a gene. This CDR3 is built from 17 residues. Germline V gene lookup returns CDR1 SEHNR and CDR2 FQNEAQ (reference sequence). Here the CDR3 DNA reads TGTGCCAGCAGCTTACCTAGCGGGGGGTATAAGTCGGAGGAGCAGTTCTTC. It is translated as CASSLPSGGYKSEEQFF.

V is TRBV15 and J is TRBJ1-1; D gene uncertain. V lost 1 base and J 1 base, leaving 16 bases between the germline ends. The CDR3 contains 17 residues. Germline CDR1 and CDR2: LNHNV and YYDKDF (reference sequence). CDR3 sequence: CATSRVPPKQPNTEAFF. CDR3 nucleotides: TGTGCCACCAGCAGAGTTCCTCCTAAACAGCCGAACACTGAAGCTTTCTTT.

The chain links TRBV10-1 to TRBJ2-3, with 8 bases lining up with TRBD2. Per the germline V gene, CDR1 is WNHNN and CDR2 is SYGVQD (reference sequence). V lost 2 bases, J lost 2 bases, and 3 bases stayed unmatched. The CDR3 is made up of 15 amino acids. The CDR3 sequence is CASSEGAGDTDTQYF. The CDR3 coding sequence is TGCGCCAGCAGTGAGGGAGCGGGAGACACAGATACGCAGTATTTT.

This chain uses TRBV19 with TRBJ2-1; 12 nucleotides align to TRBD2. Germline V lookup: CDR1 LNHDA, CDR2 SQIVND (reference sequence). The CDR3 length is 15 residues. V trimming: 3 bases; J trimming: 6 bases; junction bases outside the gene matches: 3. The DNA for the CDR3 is TGTGCCAGTAGTATCGGACTAGCGGGACCCAATGAGCAGTTCTTC. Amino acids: CASSIGLAGPNEQFF.

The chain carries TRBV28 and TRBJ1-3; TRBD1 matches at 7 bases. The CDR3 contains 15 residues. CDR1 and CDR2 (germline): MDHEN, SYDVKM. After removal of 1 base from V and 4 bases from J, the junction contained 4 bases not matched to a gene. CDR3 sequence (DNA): TGTGCCAGCAGTTTATCCCCGGGACAGGGAAACACCATATATTTT. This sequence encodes CASSLSPGQGNTIYF.

CDR3 sequence reads: CASSPAPGTGQGLFF. CDR3 DNA: TGTGCCAGCAGCCCCGCCCCTGGGACAGGGCAGGGGCTGTTTTTT. The V gene is TRBV7-9, the J gene TRBJ1-4; 9 bases match TRBD1. Germline V gene lookup returns CDR1 SEHNR and CDR2 FQNEAQ (reference sequence). The ends lost 5 bases at V and 14 bases at J; junction bases unmatched: 15. The CDR3 runs 15 residues. The complete variable domain, with remaining parts taken from reference TRBV7-9 and TRBJ1-4, reads DTGVSQNPRHKITKRGQNVTFRCDPISEHNRLYWYRQTLGQGPEFLTYFQNEAQLEKSRLLSDRFSAERPKGSFSTLEIQRTEQGDSAMYLCASSPAPGTGQGLFFGSGTQLSVL.

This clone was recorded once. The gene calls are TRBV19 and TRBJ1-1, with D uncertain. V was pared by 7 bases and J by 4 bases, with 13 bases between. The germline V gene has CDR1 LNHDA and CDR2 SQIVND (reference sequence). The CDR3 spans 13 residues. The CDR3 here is CASIPSGSTEAFF. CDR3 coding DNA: TGTGCCAGTATTCCTAGTGGGAGCACTGAAGCTTTCTTT.

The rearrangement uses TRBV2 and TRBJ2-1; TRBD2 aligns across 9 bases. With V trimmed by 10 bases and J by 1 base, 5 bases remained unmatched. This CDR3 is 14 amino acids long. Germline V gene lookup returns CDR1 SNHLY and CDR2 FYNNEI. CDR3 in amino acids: CATIAGASYNEQFF. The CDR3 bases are TGTGCCACCATAGCGGGGGCGTCCTACAATGAGCAGTTCTTC.

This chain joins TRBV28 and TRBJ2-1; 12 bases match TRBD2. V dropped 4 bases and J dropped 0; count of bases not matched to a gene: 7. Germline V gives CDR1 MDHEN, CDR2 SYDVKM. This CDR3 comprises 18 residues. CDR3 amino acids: CASSSRTSGERSYNEQFF. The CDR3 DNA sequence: TGTGCCAGCAGTTCTCGGACTAGCGGGGAACGCTCCTACAATGAGCAGTTCTTC.

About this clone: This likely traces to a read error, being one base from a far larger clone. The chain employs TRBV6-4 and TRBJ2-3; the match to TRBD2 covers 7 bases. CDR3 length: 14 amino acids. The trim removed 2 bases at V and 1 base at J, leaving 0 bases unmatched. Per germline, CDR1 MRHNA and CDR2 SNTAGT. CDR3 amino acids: CASSDAGGTDTQYF. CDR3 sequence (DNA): TGTGCCAGCAGTGACGCGGGGGGCACAGATACGCAGTATTTT.

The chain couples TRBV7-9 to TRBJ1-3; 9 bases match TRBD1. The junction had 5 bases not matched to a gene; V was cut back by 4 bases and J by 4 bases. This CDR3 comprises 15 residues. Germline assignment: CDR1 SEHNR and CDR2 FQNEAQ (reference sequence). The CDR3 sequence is CASSSGQGYGNTIYF. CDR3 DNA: TGTGCCAGCAGCTCGGGACAGGGTTACGGAAACACCATATATTTT. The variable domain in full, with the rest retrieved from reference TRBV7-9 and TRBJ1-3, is DTGVSQNPRHKITKRGQNVTFRCDPISEHNRLYWYRQTLGQGPEFLTYFQNEAQLEKSRLLSDRFSAERPKGSFSTLEIQRTEQGDSAMYLCASSSGQGYGNTIYFGEGSWLTVV.

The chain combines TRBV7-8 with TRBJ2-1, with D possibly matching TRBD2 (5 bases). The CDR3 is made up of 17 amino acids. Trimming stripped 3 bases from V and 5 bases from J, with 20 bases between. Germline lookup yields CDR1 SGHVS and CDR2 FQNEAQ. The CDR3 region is CASSFIPVGKTDNEQFF. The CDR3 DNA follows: TGTGCCAGCAGCTTCATACCGGTCGGGAAAACGGACAATGAGCAGTTCTTC.

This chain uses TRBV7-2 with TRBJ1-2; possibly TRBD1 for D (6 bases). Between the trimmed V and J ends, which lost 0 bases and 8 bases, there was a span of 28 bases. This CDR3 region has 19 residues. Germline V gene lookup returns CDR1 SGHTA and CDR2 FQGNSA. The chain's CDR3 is CASSLAFRDTLRAASGYTF. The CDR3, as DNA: TGTGCCAGCAGCTTAGCGTTTCGGGACACTTTAAGGGCAGCAAGCGGCTACACCTTC.

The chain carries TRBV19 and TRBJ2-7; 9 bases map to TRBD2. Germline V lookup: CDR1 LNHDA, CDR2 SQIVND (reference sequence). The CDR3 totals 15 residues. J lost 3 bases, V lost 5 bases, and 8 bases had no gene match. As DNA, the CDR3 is TGTGCCAGTAGTGGGAGACTAGCGGTCCACTACGAGCAGTACTTC. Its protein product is CASSGRLAVHYEQYF.

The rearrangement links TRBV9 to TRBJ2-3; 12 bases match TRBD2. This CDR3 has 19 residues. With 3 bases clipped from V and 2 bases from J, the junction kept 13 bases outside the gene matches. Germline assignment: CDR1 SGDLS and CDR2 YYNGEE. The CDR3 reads CASSGPPQLAGGLTDTQYF. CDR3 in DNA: TGTGCCAGCAGCGGCCCTCCCCAACTAGCGGGGGGCCTCACAGATACGCAGTATTTT. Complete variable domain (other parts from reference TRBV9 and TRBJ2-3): DSGVTQTPKHLITATGQRVTLRCSPRSGDLSVYWYQQSLDQGLQFLIQYYNGEERAKGNILERFSAQQFPDLHSELNLSSLELGDSALYFCASSGPPQLAGGLTDTQYFGPGTRLTVL.

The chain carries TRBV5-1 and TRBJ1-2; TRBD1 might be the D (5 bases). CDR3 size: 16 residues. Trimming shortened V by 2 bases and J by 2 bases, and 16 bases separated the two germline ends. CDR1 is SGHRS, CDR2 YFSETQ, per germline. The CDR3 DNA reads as TGCGCCAGCAGCTTCTACCCAGGGATGGGGAACTATGGCTACACCTTC. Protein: CASSFYPGMGNYGYTF.

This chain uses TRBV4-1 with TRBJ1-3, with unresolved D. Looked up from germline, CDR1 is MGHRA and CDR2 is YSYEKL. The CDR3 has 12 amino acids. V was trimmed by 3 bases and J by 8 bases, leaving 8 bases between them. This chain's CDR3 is CASSQFGDTIYF. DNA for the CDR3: TGCGCCAGCAGCCAGTTCGGAGACACCATATATTTT.

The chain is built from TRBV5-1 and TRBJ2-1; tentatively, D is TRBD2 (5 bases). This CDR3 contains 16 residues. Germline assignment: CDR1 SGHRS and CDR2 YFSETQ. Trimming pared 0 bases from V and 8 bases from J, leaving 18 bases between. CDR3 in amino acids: CASSLGSRRAGDEQFF. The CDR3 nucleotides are TGCGCCAGCAGCTTGGGGTCCAGGCGGGCTGGGGATGAGCAGTTCTTC.

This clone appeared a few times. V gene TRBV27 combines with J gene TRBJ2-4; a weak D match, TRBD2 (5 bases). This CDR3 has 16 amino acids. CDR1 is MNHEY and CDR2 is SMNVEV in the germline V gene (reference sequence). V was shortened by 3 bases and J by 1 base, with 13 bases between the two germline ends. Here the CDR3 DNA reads TGTGCCAGCAGTTTGGACTCGGCGATGGCCAAAAACATTCAGTACTTC. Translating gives CASSLDSAMAKNIQYF.

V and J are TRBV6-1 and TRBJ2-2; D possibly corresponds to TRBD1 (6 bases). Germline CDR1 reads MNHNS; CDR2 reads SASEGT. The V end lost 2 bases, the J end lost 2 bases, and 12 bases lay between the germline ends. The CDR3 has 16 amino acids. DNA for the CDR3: TGTGCCAGCAGTGAAAACCCGGGACATAACACCGGGGAGCTGTTTTTT. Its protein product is CASSENPGHNTGELFF.

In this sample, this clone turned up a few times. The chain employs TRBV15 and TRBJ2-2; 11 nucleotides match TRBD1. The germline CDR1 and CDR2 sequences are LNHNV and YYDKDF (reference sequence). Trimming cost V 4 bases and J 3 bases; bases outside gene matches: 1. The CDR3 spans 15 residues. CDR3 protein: CATSMGQGDTGELFF. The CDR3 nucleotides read TGTGCCACCAGCATGGGACAGGGGGACACCGGGGAGCTGTTTTTT. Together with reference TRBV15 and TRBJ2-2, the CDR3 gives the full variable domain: DAMVIQNPRYQVTQFGKPVTLSCSQTLNHNVMYWYQQKSSQAPKLLFHYYDKDFNNEADTPDNFQSRRPNTSFCFLDIRSPGLGDTAMYLCATSMGQGDTGELFFGEGSRLTVL.

The CDR3 region is CASSSGQSYNSPLHF. The DNA for the CDR3 is TGTGCCAGCAGTTCGGGACAGAGCTATAATTCACCCCTCCACTTT. The V call is TRBV27, the J call TRBJ1-6; TRBD1 matches at 7 bases. Trimming took 4 bases from V and 3 from J; bases not matched to a gene: 3. The CDR3 spans 15 residues. Germline CDR1 is MNHEY and CDR2 is SMNVEV (reference sequence).

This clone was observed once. CDR3 amino acids: CASSSPGVTEAFF. CDR3 nucleotides: TGTGCCAGCAGCTCCCCGGGAGTTACTGAAGCTTTCTTT. This chain joins TRBV7-8 and TRBJ1-1; the D is unclear. V was trimmed by 4 bases and J by 5 bases, leaving 11 bases between them. CDR1 is SGHVS and CDR2 is FQNEAQ in the germline V gene. The CDR3 length is 13 residues.

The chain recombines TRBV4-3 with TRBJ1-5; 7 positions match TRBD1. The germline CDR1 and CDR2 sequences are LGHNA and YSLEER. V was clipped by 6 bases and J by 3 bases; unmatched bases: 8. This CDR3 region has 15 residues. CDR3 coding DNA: TGCGCCAGCAGTCGCTTGACAGGGCCCAATCAGCCCCAGCATTTT. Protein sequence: CASSRLTGPNQPQHF.

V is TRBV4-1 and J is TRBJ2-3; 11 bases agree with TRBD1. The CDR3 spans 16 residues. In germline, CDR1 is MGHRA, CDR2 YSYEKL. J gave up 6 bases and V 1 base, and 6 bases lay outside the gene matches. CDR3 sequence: CASSQVDRGRRDTQYF. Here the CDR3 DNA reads TGCGCCAGCAGCCAAGTGGACAGGGGGCGCAGGGATACGCAGTATTTT.